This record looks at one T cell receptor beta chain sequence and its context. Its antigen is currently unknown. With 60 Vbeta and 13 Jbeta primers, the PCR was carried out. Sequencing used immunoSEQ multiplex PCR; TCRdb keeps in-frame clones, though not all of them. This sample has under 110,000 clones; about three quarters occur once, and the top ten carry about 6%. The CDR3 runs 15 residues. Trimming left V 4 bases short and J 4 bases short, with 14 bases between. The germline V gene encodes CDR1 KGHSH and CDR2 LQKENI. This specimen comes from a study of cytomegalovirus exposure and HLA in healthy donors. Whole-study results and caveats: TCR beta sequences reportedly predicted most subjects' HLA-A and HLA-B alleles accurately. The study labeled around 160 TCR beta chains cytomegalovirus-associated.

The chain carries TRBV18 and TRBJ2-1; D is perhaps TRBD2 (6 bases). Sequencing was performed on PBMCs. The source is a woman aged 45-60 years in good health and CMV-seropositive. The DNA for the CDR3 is TGTGCCAGCTCACTACGGGACTTATCGTACAATGAGCAGTTCTTC. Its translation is CASSLRDLSYNEQFF.